This T cell receptor beta chain was sequenced in a study of PD-1 blockade in classical Hodgkin lymphoma. Study background: Each patient was given nivolumab 3 mg/kg through a vein every 2 weeks. General study results and limits: Repertoire difference causes, possibly disease activity or prior therapy, remain undefined. Complete responders matched newly diagnosed patients in baseline diversity. TCR diversity in CD4+, not CD8+, cells rose significantly by C4D1.

Time point in this sample: cycle 4 day 1 (C4D1), after more than five weeks of nivolumab. Brentuximab vedotin exposure varied, and every patient relapsed after autologous stem cell transplantation. About this clone itself: Antigen: not known.

Assay used: immunoSEQ multiplex PCR; TCRdb lists only in-frame clones, some missing. Here the sample spans around 21,000 clones, roughly three quarters being singletons. V lost 2 bases, J lost 1 base, and 5 bases lay in between. CDR3 length equals 13 residues. Per the germline V gene, CDR1 is MNHEY and CDR2 is SMNVEV (reference sequence). This chain connects TRBV27 to TRBJ1-1; D ambiguous. The sequence derives from a human donor with classical Hodgkin lymphoma. The sequencing used peripheral blood mononuclear cells (PBMCs), collected before the fourth cycle of nivolumab. CDR3 nucleotide sequence: TGTGCCAGCAGTTTACGGAGGAACACTGAAGCTTTCTTT. Its protein is CASSLRRNTEAFF.